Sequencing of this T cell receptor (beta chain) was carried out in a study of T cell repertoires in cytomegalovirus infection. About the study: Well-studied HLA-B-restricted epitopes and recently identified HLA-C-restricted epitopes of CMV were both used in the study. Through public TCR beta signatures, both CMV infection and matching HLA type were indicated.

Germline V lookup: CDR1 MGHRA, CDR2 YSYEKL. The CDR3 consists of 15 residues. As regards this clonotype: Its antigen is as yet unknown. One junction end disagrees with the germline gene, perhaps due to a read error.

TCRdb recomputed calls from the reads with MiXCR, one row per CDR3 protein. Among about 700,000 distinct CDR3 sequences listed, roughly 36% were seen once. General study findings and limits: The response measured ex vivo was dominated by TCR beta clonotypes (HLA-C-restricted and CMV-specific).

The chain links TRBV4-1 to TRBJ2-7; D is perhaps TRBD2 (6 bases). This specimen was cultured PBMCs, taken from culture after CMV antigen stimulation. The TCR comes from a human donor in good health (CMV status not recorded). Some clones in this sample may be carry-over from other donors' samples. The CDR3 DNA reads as TGTGCCAGCAGCCAAGACCACGGGAGCTCCTACGAGCAGTACTTC. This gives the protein CASSQDHGSSYEQYF.